This entry lists 14 T cell receptor beta chains sequenced from one sample in a study of control samples from healthy donors and cancer patients. Clones were read by immunoSEQ multiplex PCR, and TCRdb kept only the in-frame ones, dropping some. The sample holds approximately 82,000 clones, roughly 94% seen once. What was sequenced was blood. These receptors originate from a woman aged 18 to 35 in good health.

The chain combines TRBV7-2 with TRBJ2-3; D gene ambiguous. CDR1 is SGHTA and CDR2 is FQGNSA in the germline V gene. The CDR3 covers 15 residues. Trimming removed 3 bases at V and 2 bases at J, with 12 bases between. The chain's CDR3 is CASSFSQRHTDTQYF. The CDR3 DNA reads as TGTGCCAGCAGCTTTTCGCAGAGGCACACAGATACGCAGTATTTT.

In its sample, this clone was seen once. This rearrangement joins TRBV28 to TRBJ2-7; D might be TRBD1 (5 bases). CDR1 is MDHEN and CDR2 is SYDVKM in the germline V gene. Trimming stripped 2 bases from V and 1 base from J, with 12 bases between. This CDR3 region has 15 residues. The chain's CDR3 is CASSLLVGDSYEQYF. The CDR3 coding sequence is TGTGCCAGCAGTTTACTAGTAGGGGATTCCTACGAGCAGTACTTC.

The V gene is TRBV27, the J gene TRBJ1-6; possibly TRBD1 for D (5 bases). The germline gives CDR1 MNHEY, CDR2 SMNVEV (reference sequence). The CDR3 runs to 15 residues. The V gene lost 5 bases and the J gene lost 2 bases, with 10 bases spanning the gap. Written as DNA, the CDR3 is TGTGCCAGCAGTACCGACAGCCCCTATAATTCACCCCTCCACTTT. Protein: CASSTDSPYNSPLHF.

Concerning this clone: Because the CDR3's place on the DNA is in doubt, the DNA is left out and the CDR3 is given as listed by TCRdb. The chain recombines TRBV25-1 with TRBJ1-2. The CDR3 has 14 amino acids, counting both end residues. Germline V CDR1 and CDR2: MGHDK, SYGVNS. CDR3 region: CASSETFTSVGYTF.

The V call is TRBV7-9, the J call TRBJ1-1; the match to TRBD1 covers 7 bases. CDR3 length: 14 residues. The junction had 8 bases not matched to a gene; V was cut back by 5 bases and J by 5 bases. CDR1 and CDR2 from the germline V gene are SEHNR and FQNEAQ (reference sequence). This CDR3 is CASSRQGSSTEAFF. CDR3 bases: TGTGCCAGCAGCCGACAGGGCTCGAGTACTGAAGCTTTCTTT.

This clone was seen just once. This chain joins TRBV27 and TRBJ1-6; weak D call: TRBD1 (5 bases). In germline, CDR1 is MNHEY, CDR2 SMNVEV (reference sequence). Trimming took 5 bases from V and 0 from J, leaving 17 bases between them. The CDR3 runs to 18 residues. The CDR3 reads CASSLKPGPSSYNSPLHF. The CDR3 coding sequence is TGTGCCAGCAGTCTAAAACCGGGACCGAGCTCCTATAATTCACCCCTCCACTTT.

The chain carries TRBV2 and TRBJ1-2; D is unresolved. The CDR3 contains 11 residues. In germline, CDR1 is SNHLY, CDR2 FYNNEI. V lost 8 bases and J lost 6, with 10 bases in between. The CDR3 loop reads CASERENGYTF. CDR3 DNA sequence: TGTGCCAGCGAACGGGAAAATGGCTACACCTTC.

This chain joins TRBV9 and TRBJ2-7, with 8 nucleotides matching TRBD1. Germline V lookup: CDR1 SGDLS, CDR2 YYNGEE. Losses at the gene ends were 3 bases for V and 4 bases for J; bases not matched to a gene: 3. This CDR3 region has 13 residues. The chain's CDR3 is CASSATGGYEQYF. The CDR3 DNA reads as TGTGCCAGCAGCGCAACAGGGGGGTACGAGCAGTACTTC.

The chain combines TRBV15 with TRBJ2-5; 8 bases map to TRBD2. This CDR3 comprises 14 residues. J lost 7 bases, V lost 3 bases, and 7 bases had no gene match. Germline V lookup: CDR1 LNHNV, CDR2 YYDKDF (reference sequence). The CDR3 is CATSRDTSGGTQYF. CDR3 nucleotide sequence: TGTGCCACCAGCAGGGATACTAGCGGAGGGACCCAGTACTTC.

The count of this clone is one. The chain joins TRBV6-1 to TRBJ2-3; possible D gene TRBD1, 6 bases. The germline V gene has CDR1 MNHNS and CDR2 SASEGT. This CDR3 comprises 15 residues. Trimming stripped 3 bases from V and 3 bases from J, with 13 bases between. The CDR3 sequence is CASSDSRGHTDTQYF. As DNA, the CDR3 is TGTGCCAGCAGTGATAGCAGGGGCCATACAGATACGCAGTATTTT.

This sequence joins TRBV24-1 and TRBJ1-2; no clear D gene. The CDR3 length is 13 residues. Per the germline V gene, CDR1 is KGHDR and CDR2 is SFDVKD. V shed 4 bases and J shed 2 bases, with 7 bases lying between them. CDR3 DNA: TGTGCCACCAGTGACAGCAACAACTATGGCTACACCTTC. Amino acid sequence: CATSDSNNYGYTF.

The chain recombines TRBV7-8 with TRBJ2-7, with a weak D call TRBD1 (5 bases). The V gene's germline CDR1 is SGHVS and CDR2 FQNEAQ. V lost 2 bases to trimming and J lost 4 bases, with 12 bases between them. The CDR3 runs to 14 residues. CDR3 DNA: TGTGCCAGCAGCTTATATGCACAGGAGTACGAGCAGTACTTC. Translation gives CASSLYAQEYEQYF.

This clone was seen more than once but under ten times. V usage is TRBV5-5 and J usage is TRBJ2-3; 10 nucleotides agree with TRBD2. The CDR3 runs 17 residues. Germline V gene lookup returns CDR1 SGHKS and CDR2 YYEKEE (reference sequence). The trim removed 4 bases at V and 3 bases at J, leaving 11 bases unmatched. CDR3 protein: CASSPGVVSGRTDTQYF. The CDR3 coding sequence is TGTGCCAGCAGCCCAGGGGTGGTTAGCGGGAGGACAGATACGCAGTATTTT.

The V gene is TRBV7-3, the J gene TRBJ2-3; D could derive from TRBD1 or TRBD2 (5 bases each). V lost 3 bases and J lost 4, with 11 bases in between. The CDR3 covers 14 residues. Germline values: CDR1 SGHTA, CDR2 FQGTGA. The CDR3 protein is CASSFGGDADTQYF. DNA for the CDR3: TGTGCCAGCAGCTTTGGTGGGGACGCAGATACGCAGTATTTT.